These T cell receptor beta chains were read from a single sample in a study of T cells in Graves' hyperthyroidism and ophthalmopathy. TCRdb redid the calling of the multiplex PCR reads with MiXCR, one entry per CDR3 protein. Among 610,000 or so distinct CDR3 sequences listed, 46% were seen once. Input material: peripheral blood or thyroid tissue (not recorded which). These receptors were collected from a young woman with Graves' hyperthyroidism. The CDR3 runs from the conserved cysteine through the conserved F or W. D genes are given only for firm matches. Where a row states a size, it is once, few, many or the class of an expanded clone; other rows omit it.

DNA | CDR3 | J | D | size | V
TGTGCCAGCAGCTTAACTGGGACAGGGTTCGCTTTCTTT | CASSLTGTGFAFF | TRBJ1-1 | TRBD1 | many | TRBV7-3
TGTGCCAGCAGTTACTCGGCGGGGCCCTACGAGCAGTACTTC | CASSYSAGPYEQYF | TRBJ2-7 | NA | few | TRBV6-2/TRBV6-3
TGTGCCAGCAGCTCCCCGGTGGGCAGGGGGAACACCATATATTTT | CASSSPVGRGNTIYF | TRBJ1-3 | TRBD1 | NA | TRBV13
TGCAGTGCTAGCCCTCGGGAAACCTACGAGCAGTACTTC | CSASPRETYEQYF | TRBJ2-7 | NA | many | TRBV20-1
TGTGCCAGCAGGTCAGCGGGAGGGGGGTGGCAGCAGTACTTC | CASRSAGGGWQQYF | TRBJ2-7 | TRBD2 | many | TRBV6-5
TGTGCTAGCAGTCCGCTACAGGGGTCCGGGGAGCTGTTTTTT | CASSPLQGSGELFF | TRBJ2-2 | TRBD1 | many | TRBV7-7
TGCAGTGCTAGAGCAGGGGGCGACTCTGGAAACACCATATATTTT | CSARAGGDSGNTIYF | TRBJ1-3 | TRBD1 | many | TRBV20-1
TGTGCCAGAAGGACTAGCGGCCTCAATGAGCAGTTCTTC | CARRTSGLNEQFF | TRBJ2-1 | TRBD2 | once | TRBV19
TGTGCCACCAGTGATCATGCGACAGGGGTCTTCGGTTATGGCTACACCTTC | CATSDHATGVFGYGYTF | TRBJ1-2 | TRBD1 | NA | TRBV24-1
TGTGCCAGCAGCCCCAGCGGGAATGACGAGCAGTACTTC | CASSPSGNDEQYF | TRBJ2-7 | TRBD2 | few | TRBV7-8
TGTGCCTGGAGTGTTAACCCCTCGGGGGATGGCTACACCTTC | CAWSVNPSGDGYTF | TRBJ1-2 | NA | few | TRBV30
TGTGCCAGCAGTTTGCAGGGAGACACCATATATTTT | CASSLQGDTIYF | TRBJ1-3 | NA | NA | TRBV2
TGTGCCAGCAGCTTCTCCGGACAGCTGCTGTTTTTT | CASSFSGQLLFF | TRBJ2-2 | NA | many | TRBV7-9
TGTGCCACGCGAACCGGGACAGCGAACACTGAAGCTTTCTTT | CATRTGTANTEAFF | TRBJ1-1 | TRBD1 | NA | TRBV2
TGCAGTGCTAGACAGGGATGGGGTGAAAAACTGTTTTTT | CSARQGWGEKLFF | TRBJ1-4 | NA | NA | TRBV20-1
TGTGCCAGCAGCCGACAGGGTGGAGGCACAGATACGCAGTATTTT | CASSRQGGGTDTQYF | TRBJ2-3 | TRBD1 | many | TRBV7-2
TGCAGCGTTGAGGGACTAGCGGGGGAGGCCTACGAGCAGTACTTC | CSVEGLAGEAYEQYF | TRBJ2-7 | TRBD2 | NA | TRBV29-1
TGTGCCAGCAGCCAACACGGGACAGGGGGCACCGAGCAGTACTTC | CASSQHGTGGTEQYF | TRBJ2-7 | TRBD1 | many | TRBV3-1
TGTGCCAGCCACGAGGACACTCTGGAGGATACGCAGTATTTT | CASHEDTLEDTQYF | TRBJ2-3 | NA | many | TRBV25-1
TGTGCCAGCAGCAAACTAGCGGGAGGGCCAAAAAGCTACGAGCAGTACTTC | CASSKLAGGPKSYEQYF | TRBJ2-7 | TRBD2 | NA | TRBV12-3/TRBV12-4
TGTAGCGTCCGACAGGGTGTGACGGGCTATGGCTACACCTTC | CSVRQGVTGYGYTF | TRBJ1-2 | TRBD1 | NA | TRBV29-1
TGTGCCAGCAGTTCGGGGGATTTGGAACCCGGCTACACCTTC | CASSSGDLEPGYTF | TRBJ1-2 | NA | NA | TRBV12-3/TRBV12-4
TGTGCCAGCAGCTCTCCAGGGCGGGGCTACACCTTC | CASSSPGRGYTF | TRBJ1-2 | NA | many | TRBV11-2
TGCAGTGCTATTTTCGGGACTCGAGGAGGTCAGCCCCAGCATTTT | CSAIFGTRGGQPQHF | TRBJ1-5 | NA | once | TRBV20-1
TGTGCCAGTAGTAGAGGGACCGCGGGGACCCAGTACTTC | CASSRGTAGTQYF | TRBJ2-5 | NA | few | TRBV19
TGTGCCAGCAGTAACCGGCCTACCTTGGAAGGCTACACCTTC | CASSNRPTLEGYTF | TRBJ1-2 | NA | many | TRBV6-5
TGCAGTGCTAGATTCGGAGGGGGACTAGCGGGAGGCATGACCGGGGAGCTGTTTTTT | CSARFGGGLAGGMTGELFF | TRBJ2-2 | TRBD2 | NA | TRBV20-1
TGTGCTAGTGGTCTCTCCGGGACAGGGGCGGTCGAGCAGTACTTC | CASGLSGTGAVEQYF | TRBJ2-7 | TRBD1 | many | TRBV12-5
TGTGCTAGTGGTGGGAGCTCCTACGAGCAGCACTTC | CASGGSSYEQHF | TRBJ2-7 | NA | NA | TRBV12-5
TGTGCCAGCAGTGATATAAACGGGAGACGCGACGAGCAGTACTTC | CASSDINGRRDEQYF | TRBJ2-7 | NA | NA | TRBV6-2/TRBV6-3
TGCGCCAGCAGCCAAGATGAGAGGGGAGAGACCCAGTACTTC | CASSQDERGETQYF | TRBJ2-5 | NA | many | TRBV4-1
TGCGCCAGCACCGAGGACAGGGGGAACACCATATATTTT | CASTEDRGNTIYF | TRBJ1-3 | TRBD1 | many | TRBV10-2
TGTGCCAGCAGTTGGGACGGCCCGATACGGCAGTACTTC | CASSWDGPIRQYF | TRBJ2-7 | NA | few | TRBV27
TGCAGTGCTAGGGGGACAGGTACCCAGCATTTT | CSARGTGTQHF | TRBJ1-5 | TRBD1 | NA | TRBV20-1
TGTGCCAGCAGCGCCAGACTAGCGGGAAGTTCCTACGAGCAGTACTTC | CASSARLAGSSYEQYF | TRBJ2-7 | TRBD2 | few | TRBV5-1
TGTGCCAGCAGCTCCAGGACCGGCCAAGGCTACACCTTC | CASSSRTGQGYTF | TRBJ1-2 | NA | many | TRBV7-3
TGTGCCTCGAGACTAGCGGGAGGTAGTAATGAGCAGTTCTTC | CASRLAGGSNEQFF | TRBJ2-1 | TRBD2 | NA | TRBV7-9
TGTGCCAGTAGTGAGACTAGCGGTGGGGAGACCCAGTACTTC | CASSETSGGETQYF | TRBJ2-5 | TRBD2 | many | TRBV19
TGCAGCGTTGGGGGGGATAGCGGGAGAACCCAGTACTTC | CSVGGDSGRTQYF | TRBJ2-5 | TRBD2 | few | TRBV29-1
TGTGCCAGCAGTCCAGGGACAGGGGTGACCGGGGAGCTGTTTTTT | CASSPGTGVTGELFF | TRBJ2-2 | TRBD1 | many | TRBV27
TGCAGTGCTAGAGTGGTCGGGACGAATTCCCGCGCCTACGAGCAGTACTTC | CSARVVGTNSRAYEQYF | TRBJ2-7 | NA | NA | TRBV20-1
TGCGCCAGCAGTGAGTTTGACAGCGGCAATCAGCCCCAGCATTTT | CASSEFDSGNQPQHF | TRBJ1-5 | NA | NA | TRBV10-1
TGCAGTGCTAGGGTACAGACAGCCGGGCAGTATTTT | CSARVQTAGQYF | TRBJ2-3 | NA | few | TRBV20-1
TGTGCCTGGAGTGTAACAGGCCTACAAAGCGAGCAGTACTTC | CAWSVTGLQSEQYF | TRBJ2-7 | NA | NA | TRBV30
TGCAGTGCTAGACAGGGAAAGGGTAATGAAAAACTGTTTTTT | CSARQGKGNEKLFF | TRBJ1-4 | NA | NA | TRBV20-1
TGTGCCAGCTCACCAGGGACTACGAACACCGGGGAGCTGTTTTTT | CASSPGTTNTGELFF | TRBJ2-2 | TRBD2 | few | TRBV18
TGTGCCAGCGCCCAGAACTATGGCTACACCTTC | CASAQNYGYTF | TRBJ1-2 | NA | many | TRBV19
TGTGCCAGCAGTTACTCGACAGGGATAGGATACACCTTC | CASSYSTGIGYTF | TRBJ1-2 | TRBD1 | NA | TRBV6-5
TGTGCCATCAGTGAAGGAGGGGGCTTTGAAAAACTGTTTTTT | CAISEGGGFEKLFF | TRBJ1-4 | TRBD1 | many | TRBV10-3
TGTGCCAGCAGCTGGACCAGGGGGGACGAGCAGTACTTC | CASSWTRGDEQYF | TRBJ2-7 | NA | NA | TRBV7-9
TGTGCCAGCAGCCCCAGGATGAGGGGTCCAAATTCACCCCTCCACTTT | CASSPRMRGPNSPLHF | TRBJ1-6 | NA | NA | TRBV2
TGCAGCGTTGAAGATGGGGGGGCGGGGGAAAGGGAGCAGTACTTC | CSVEDGGAGEREQYF | TRBJ2-7 | NA | many | TRBV29-1
TGTGCCAGCAGCCAAGCGACTAGCACAGATACGCAGTATTTT | CASSQATSTDTQYF | TRBJ2-3 | NA | NA | TRBV2
TGTGCCAGCAGCCCCCGAGTACGGACTAGCGGGAGCACAGATACGCAGTATTTT | CASSPRVRTSGSTDTQYF | TRBJ2-3 | TRBD2 | NA | TRBV7-3
TGCAGCACCGACCGAGTAGGTAGCAATCAGCCCCAGCATTTT | CSTDRVGSNQPQHF | TRBJ1-5 | NA | NA | TRBV29-1